This passage covers 24 T cell receptor beta chains from one sample sequenced in a study of T cell repertoires in cytomegalovirus infection. MiXCR was run by TCRdb on the reads, yielding one entry per CDR3 protein. Of 350,000 to 450,000 distinct CDR3 sequences detected, roughly 18% appear once; the ten largest clones hold under 9%. The sample was PBMCs. The receptors here all came from a human donor in good health (CMV status not recorded). Some clones in this sample may be carry-over from other donors' samples.

This clonotype has ten or more counts. This sequence joins TRBV27 and TRBJ2-3; 15 nucleotides align to TRBD2. The CDR3 extends over 19 amino acids. J lost 2 bases, V lost 6 bases, and 12 bases had no gene match. Germline assignment: CDR1 MNHEY and CDR2 SMNVEV (reference sequence). The CDR3 DNA reads TGTGCCAGCAGCCGGGGGACTAGCGGGGGGCAAGGGTTCACAGATACGCAGTATTTT. As protein: CASSRGTSGGQGFTDTQYF.

This clonotype was picked up many times. The chain combines TRBV6-2 or TRBV6-3 with TRBJ2-2; 7 bases match TRBD2. V dropped 5 bases and J dropped 1; count of bases not matched to a gene: 1. The length of the CDR3 is 14 residues. Germline lookup yields CDR1 MNHEY and CDR2 SVGEGT. CDR3 DNA: TGTGCCAGCAGTAGCGGGAAGAACACCGGGGAGCTGTTTTTT. Encoded protein: CASSSGKNTGELFF.

The CDR3 sequence: CASSVGRGREQYF. As DNA, the CDR3 is TGTGCCAGCAGCGTAGGCAGGGGGCGCGAGCAGTACTTC. The chain couples TRBV7-6 to TRBJ2-7; TRBD1 aligns across 8 bases. This CDR3 region has 13 residues. The germline CDR1 and CDR2 sequences are SGHVS and FNYEAQ. The V segment lost 5 bases and the J segment 6 bases; nucleotides outside the gene matches: 6.

This chain connects TRBV7-2 to TRBJ2-7, with 7 bases fitting TRBD1. The V gene's germline CDR1 is SGHTA and CDR2 FQGNSA. The CDR3 spans 16 residues. J was trimmed by 1 base and V by 1 base; bases with no gene match: 7. This CDR3 is CASSLVGGAASYEQYF. The CDR3 region has the DNA TGTGCCAGCAGCTTAGTAGGGGGCGCAGCTTCCTACGAGCAGTACTTC.

Ten or more counts support this clonotype. The chain joins TRBV20-1 to TRBJ2-3; 8 bases fit TRBD2. The germline V gene encodes CDR1 DFQATT and CDR2 SNEGSKA (reference sequence). The CDR3 totals 13 residues. With V trimmed by 4 bases and J by 0 bases, 0 bases remained unmatched. CDR3 sequence: CSAIAGSTDTQYF. The DNA for the CDR3 is TGCAGTGCTATAGCGGGGAGCACAGATACGCAGTATTTT.

Only a few counts were recorded for this clonotype. The V call is TRBV6-6, the J call TRBJ2-7, with 7 positions matching TRBD2. Germline CDR1 is MNHNY and CDR2 is SVGAGI (reference sequence). The CDR3 has 14 residues. Germline trimming cut 2 bases from V and 4 bases from J; bases unmatched to any gene: 5. CDR3 residues: CASSYREDGYEQYF. DNA for the CDR3: TGTGCCAGCAGTTACCGGGAGGACGGGTACGAGCAGTACTTC.

In its sample, this clonotype was seen many times. The chain links TRBV4-1 to TRBJ2-2; 10 nucleotides align to TRBD1. Losses at the gene ends were 4 bases for V and 3 bases for J; bases not matched to a gene: 2. This CDR3 has 15 residues. Germline V gene sequence: CDR1 MGHRA, CDR2 YSYEKL. The CDR3 nucleotides read TGCGCCAGCAGCCGTGGGACAGGGGACACCGGGGAGCTGTTTTTT. Protein: CASSRGTGDTGELFF.

The rearrangement links TRBV2 to TRBJ2-3; the match to TRBD2 covers 10 bases. Unmatched junction bases numbered 8, after V lost 4 bases and J lost 4 bases. The CDR3 spans 16 residues. Germline V gene lookup returns CDR1 SNHLY and CDR2 FYNNEI. CDR3 in DNA: TGTGCCAGCAGTGCGCTAGCGGGAGTCCCCTCAGATACGCAGTATTTT. Amino acids: CASSALAGVPSDTQYF.

At least ten counts were recorded for this clonotype. The chain carries TRBV7-2 and TRBJ2-7; TRBD2 matches at 8 bases. Trimming at V came to 2 bases and at J to 0 bases, leaving 3 bases not matched to a gene. This CDR3 contains 15 residues. CDR1 SGHTA and CDR2 FQGNSA come from the germline V gene. This chain's CDR3 is CASSLSAGGSYEQYF. CDR3 DNA: TGTGCCAGCAGCTTATCGGCGGGAGGCTCCTACGAGCAGTACTTC.

The chain couples TRBV20-1 to TRBJ2-3, with TRBD2 matching 7 bases. This CDR3 is 13 amino acids long. Losses at the gene ends were 8 bases for V and 1 base for J; bases not matched to a gene: 6. CDR1 and CDR2 (germline): DFQATT, SNEGSKA (reference sequence). Here the CDR3 reads CSTERDGTDTQYF. In DNA, the CDR3 is TGCAGTACCGAGCGGGACGGCACAGATACGCAGTATTTT.

The gene calls are TRBV4-1 and TRBJ1-1; D gene uncertain. Trimming stripped 0 bases from V and 1 base from J, with 6 bases between. The CDR3 has 14 residues. Germline V gives CDR1 MGHRA, CDR2 YSYEKL. CDR3 bases: TGCGCCAGCAGCCAAGATCCAGCGAACACTGAAGCTTTCTTT. Its translation: CASSQDPANTEAFF.

The chain employs TRBV18 and TRBJ1-5; D not certain. Trimming left V 6 bases short and J 3 bases short, with 9 bases between. Per the germline V gene, CDR1 is KGHSH and CDR2 is LQKENI. This CDR3 has 13 residues. CDR3 sequence reads: CASSGPNNQPQHF. Here the CDR3 DNA reads TGTGCCAGCTCGGGTCCGAACAATCAGCCCCAGCATTTT. The variable domain in full, with the rest retrieved from reference TRBV18 and TRBJ1-5, is NAGVMQNPRHLVRRRGQEARLRCSPMKGHSHVYWYRQLPEEGLKFMVYLQKENIIDESGMPKERFSAEFPKEGPSILRIQQVVRGDSAAYFCASSGPNNQPQHFGDGTRLSIL.

This clonotype appeared a few times. The chain uses TRBV7-9 and TRBJ2-7; D gene uncertain. V gave up 5 bases and J gave up 7 bases, with 15 bases separating them. This CDR3 has 13 residues. The germline CDR1 and CDR2 sequences are SEHNR and FQNEAQ (reference sequence). The CDR3 DNA follows: TGTGCCAGCAGCCTCTTCTCCCAAGGGGAGCAGTACTTC. This sequence encodes CASSLFSQGEQYF.

The rearrangement uses TRBV20-1 and TRBJ2-1; D possibly corresponds to TRBD1 (6 bases). The CDR3 loop spans 15 amino acids. Germline loops: CDR1 DFQATT, CDR2 SNEGSKA (reference sequence). With 5 bases removed from V and 7 bases from J, the gap between germline ends came to 21 bases. The CDR3 nucleotides read TGCAGTGCTCACCGGGACAAGTCCTACGGGAATGAGCAGTTCTTC. Translated, it gives CSAHRDKSYGNEQFF.

This clonotype was seen many times. V and J are TRBV4-1 and TRBJ1-1; TRBD1 might be the D (6 bases). CDR3 length: 16 residues. Germline CDR1 reads MGHRA; CDR2 reads YSYEKL. V was pared by 2 bases and J by 4 bases, with 17 bases between. The chain's CDR3 is CASSQLQGLMGTEAFF. DNA of the CDR3: TGCGCCAGCAGCCAACTACAGGGTCTTATGGGCACTGAAGCTTTCTTT.

About this clonotype itself: A read error may explain this, as a much larger clone is one base away. V usage is TRBV7-2 and J usage is TRBJ1-6; D remains unclear. Per the germline V gene, CDR1 is SGHTA and CDR2 is FQGNSA. This CDR3 region has 13 residues. CDR3 sequence (DNA): TGTGCCAGCAGCTTGGGTAGGGAATCACCCCTCCGCTTT. It encodes CASSLGRESPLRF.

In its sample, this clonotype was seen many times. The chain combines TRBV11-3 with TRBJ2-3; D not certain. Germline assignment: CDR1 SGHNT and CDR2 YENEEA. The CDR3 is 15 residues long. The V gene lost 5 bases and the J gene lost 2 bases, with 14 bases spanning the gap. The CDR3 DNA sequence: TGTGCCAGCAGCCCTTACGGCACAGACACAGATACGCAGTATTTT. This encodes CASSPYGTDTDTQYF.

CDR3 bases: TGTGCCAGCAGCCGACTTAGCGGGGCCTCCTACAATGAGCAGTTCTTC. It codes for CASSRLSGASYNEQFF. This rearrangement joins TRBV12-3 or TRBV12-4 to TRBJ2-1, with TRBD2 identical over 8 bases. The length of the CDR3 is 16 residues. V shed 6 bases, J shed 0 bases, and the junction held 7 bases outside the gene matches.

This chain links TRBV4-3 with TRBJ1-6, with D unresolved. CDR3 length equals 16 residues. CDR1 is LGHNA and CDR2 is YSLEER in the germline V gene. V was trimmed by 0 bases and J by 15 bases, leaving 21 bases between them. CDR3 sequence (DNA): TGCGCCAGCAGCCAAGATCTGAGGCAGTCTGGAAATGTCCTCCACTTT. Translating it yields CASSQDLRQSGNVLHF.

This clonotype was seen ten or more times. This rearrangement joins TRBV7-2 to TRBJ1-2; D might be TRBD1 (5 bases). Germline lookup yields CDR1 SGHTA and CDR2 FQGNSA. This CDR3 region has 14 residues. Trimming cost V 0 bases and J 5 bases, with 10 bases left between them. The CDR3 bases are TGTGCCAGCAGCTTAGCCGGGACGGATTATGGCTACACCTTC. Encoded protein: CASSLAGTDYGYTF.

This clonotype has a handful of counts. The chain uses TRBV6-2 or TRBV6-3 and TRBJ2-5, with a weak D call TRBD2 (6 bases). The CDR3 is made up of 14 amino acids. V was pared by 5 bases and J by 4 bases, with 14 bases between. Per the germline V gene, CDR1 is MNHEY and CDR2 is SVGEGT. In DNA form, the CDR3 reads TGTGCCAGCAGTCAGGTAGTGGGGGGAGAGACCCAGTACTTC. Protein product: CASSQVVGGETQYF.

The V gene is TRBV5-4, the J gene TRBJ2-1; 12 bases are shared with TRBD2. Germline assignment: CDR1 SGHNT and CDR2 YYREEE (reference sequence). This CDR3 has 15 residues. V gave up 1 base and J gave up 8 bases; unmatched junction bases: 4. CDR3 sequence reads: CASSLKTSGSHEQFF. The CDR3, as DNA: TGTGCCAGCAGCTTGAAGACTAGCGGGAGCCATGAGCAGTTCTTC.

The sample holds many counts of this clonotype. This chain joins TRBV28 and TRBJ1-5; D gene unclear. The ends were cut back, 5 bases at V and 0 bases at J, with 20 bases in the middle. Germline loops: CDR1 MDHEN, CDR2 SYDVKM. The CDR3 extends over 18 amino acids. The CDR3 DNA follows: TGTGCCAGCAGTCGCACCCGGGGTGGTCTCTATAGCAATCAGCCCCAGCATTTT. Its translation: CASSRTRGGLYSNQPQHF.

To note about this clonotype: A read error is possible here, since a much larger clone lies one base away. The rearrangement uses TRBV28 and TRBJ1-5, with D possibly being TRBD1 (6 bases). CDR1 and CDR2 (germline): MDHEN, SYDVKM. This CDR3 spans 14 amino acids. CDR3 bases: TGTGCCAGCAGTTTAGGGGGCCTGAATCAGCCCCAGCGTTTT. It codes for CASSLGGLNQPQRF.